The 2 T cell receptor beta chains given below trace back to one sample, sequenced in a study. TCRdb used MiXCR to reprocess the 5' RACE reads, holding one entry per CDR3 protein. This sample has roughly 40,000 distinct CDR3 sequences, with about 19% found just once. The sequencing input was naive CD4+ T cells sorted from a lymph node. The subset denotes: naive CD4+ T cells, CD4+CD45RA+CD25-. These receptors were collected from a female donor with breast cancer.

This clonotype came up a few times. This sequence joins TRBV12-3 or TRBV12-4 and TRBJ2-3; 12 nucleotides align to TRBD2. The junction had 12 bases not matched to a gene; V was cut back by 3 bases and J by 8 bases. This CDR3 is built from 17 residues. CDR3 sequence reads: CASSLDTGTSGLGTQYF. The CDR3 DNA reads as TGTGCCAGCAGTTTGGACACCGGGACTAGCGGGTTGGGTACGCAGTATTTT.

This clonotype occurred a few times. The gene calls are TRBV27 and TRBJ2-1; 7 positions match TRBD1. CDR1 MNHEY and CDR2 SMNVEV come from the germline V gene (reference sequence). This CDR3 is 15 amino acids long. J was trimmed by 3 bases and V by 3 bases; bases with no gene match: 5. The CDR3 sequence is CASSLGTANYNEQFF. CDR3 in DNA: TGTGCCAGCAGTTTGGGGACAGCCAACTACAATGAGCAGTTCTTC.